This TCR beta chain was found in a study of cytomegalovirus exposure and HLA in healthy donors. Looking at the study overall: Of some 410 genotyped donors, around 86% grouped in the Caucasian-associated ancestry cluster.

It was with 60 Vbeta and 13 Jbeta primers that the PCR ran. Sequenced by immunoSEQ multiplex PCR; TCRdb stores in-frame clones only, minus some. This table holds approximately 140,000 clones, roughly 86% found once. Findings and caveats of the study: Productive status was seen about 90% or about 30% of the time for most TCR beta V segments in an earlier analysis. Later work showed greater clonal expansion in HLA-associated TCR beta chains than in equally common others.

This CDR3 is built from 18 residues. Deletions cut 7 bases from V and 3 bases from J, with 25 bases between. The germline CDR1 and CDR2 sequences are LNHDA and SQIVND (reference sequence). As for this clone: Antigen specificity is unknown.

The V gene is TRBV19, the J gene TRBJ2-1; possible D gene TRBD1, 5 bases. Material: PBMCs. The TCR sequence derives from a woman aged 35 to 49 in good health and CMV-seronegative. CDR3 protein: CASNGLALGRSSYNEQFF. In DNA form, the CDR3 reads TGTGCCAGTAATGGCCTGGCCCTGGGGCGCTCCAGCTACAATGAGCAGTTCTTC.